This T cell receptor (beta chain) was identified in a study of cytomegalovirus exposure and HLA in healthy donors. Study results and limitations: The study had only CMV serostatus as immune exposure information. Several of the most significant clusters appeared linked to common viral pathogens, based on a later analysis.

PCR was performed using 60 Vbeta and 13 Jbeta primers. Original data processing: Later, an analysis found about 80 million unique TCR beta chains, and some 10 million of these were shared. This table comes from immunoSEQ multiplex PCR, and its TCRdb copy is limited to in-frame clones, with some not included. D and trimming were read from the DNA, whereas the V and J calls and clone size are those reported in that table. The data show about 130,000 clones, approximately 87% seen once. CDR1 is LGHNA, CDR2 YSLEER, per germline. With V trimmed by 4 bases and J by 5 bases, 13 bases remained unmatched. The CDR3 runs 16 residues. A remark on this clone: Its matching antigen is unknown.

Sequenced sample: PBMCs. The chain recombines TRBV4-3 with TRBJ1-2, with 7 bases fitting TRBD1. The receptor was isolated from a woman aged 25-40 years in good health and CMV-seronegative. CDR3 amino acids: CASSPYSGGALYGYTF. CDR3 DNA sequence: TGCGCCAGCAGCCCTTACTCAGGGGGAGCGCTGTATGGCTACACCTTC.